The following is a T cell receptor (beta chain) sequence with its context. Its specific antigen is unknown. Per-base qualities were not stored, and no clone one base away is much larger. The CDR1 and CDR2 encoded by the germline V gene (reference sequence) are SEHNR and FQNEAQ. The CDR3, from cysteine to phenylalanine, totals 15 residues. Of the read, only the CDR3 DNA is kept; its 45 bases are in frame from base 1. V lost 5 bases and J lost 5 bases; the stretch between them is 18 bases long. PBMCs were isolated by Ficoll-Paque density gradient centrifugation. This specimen belongs to a study of T-cell memory formation after mild COVID-19 (dated by TCRdb to the early 2020s). About the investigation overall: Most TCR sequence clusters were specific to one of the two donors. T-cell clones expanding and contracting after mild COVID-19 in two donors were tracked by longitudinal TCRalpha and TCRbeta repertoire sequencing. Two young, previously healthy adult volunteers, one female and one male, were included in the cohort.

The research as a whole found: From day 15 to 85, contracting clones showed balanced CD4/CD8 phenotypes, whereas a second wave of clones that expanded from day 15 to 37 leaned towards CD4+. The second-wave clones that peaked on day 37 were not confirmed to be SARS-CoV-2 specific. Contracting CD4+ clones were located mainly in the CM and EM memory subsets, whereas CD8+ clones were found to be enriched in EMRA. Only a couple of mild cases were covered by the study, and larger cohorts that include severe cases with pre-infection samples were considered necessary. Some responding clones were detected in pre-infection memory, suggesting pre-existing cross-reactive memory T cells joined the SARS-CoV-2 response.

TCRdb records Illumina NovaSeq 6000 as the sequencer. TCRalpha and TCRbeta cDNA libraries were constructed by 5'RACE with constant-segment primers, with sample barcodes and unique molecular identifiers being introduced. RNA was extracted from every sample with Trizol reagent. Amplification of the libraries took two PCR steps, and the second step added a second sample barcode plus Illumina TruSeq adapters. Sequencing of libraries was performed on an Illumina NovaSeq with 2 x 150 bp paired-end reads. The authors' analysis ran thus. The reads were demultiplexed and collapsed into UMI-guided consensus sequences using migec v1.2.7. Using mixcr v2.1.11, the UMI consensuses were aligned to TRA and TRB V and J templates and assembled into clonotypes. A clonotype was counted as expanded or contracted only when both edgeR and NoisET called the clonotype significant, with the noise models trained on biological replicates. edgeR calls used a false discovery rate-adjusted p below 0.01 and a log2 fold-change threshold of 1. As an exploratory analysis of dynamics, max-normalized trajectories of the 1000 most abundant clonotypes were examined by PCA with hierarchical clustering. Separately sequenced CD4+ and CD8+ repertoires were used to assign the CD4 or CD8 phenotype of responding clones. TCRdb trimmed public reads at Q25 via fastp, called clones via MiXCR and kept in-frame beta chains. Entries are consolidated by CDR3 protein sequence, retaining the most common genes and DNA. The V and J calls reflect TCRdb's pipeline rather than the authors' work. This sample gives some 150,000 distinct CDR3 sequences in total; 14% of them show up just once. 25% to 30% of the sample comes from the top ten.

Here the chain combines TRBV7-9 and TRBJ2-5, with TRBD2 tentatively as D gene (5 bases match). The receptor was derived from an adult woman who had mild COVID-19 (a few samples of this study predate the infection). The sample titles of this study are shuffled in the database, so cell type and time point are left out; the donor was told from shared clones. The material sequenced was PBMCs or a T cell subset sorted from them (not recorded which). Here the CDR3 is given as CASSPGDYGWETQYF. The DNA sequence reads TGTGCCAGCAGCCCGGGTGACTACGGCTGGGAGACCCAGTACTTC. Extended through the reference TRBV7-9 and TRBJ2-5 proteins, this CDR3 yields the full variable domain: DTGVSQNPRHKITKRGQNVTFRCDPISEHNRLYWYRQTLGQGPEFLTYFQNEAQLEKSRLLSDRFSAERPKGSFSTLEIQRTEQGDSAMYLCASSPGDYGWETQYFGPGTRLLVL.